These T cell receptor beta chains were read from a single sample in a study of T cell responses to AZD1222 COVID-19 vaccine. This table comes from immunoSEQ multiplex PCR, and its TCRdb copy is limited to in-frame clones, with some not included. Of some 170,000 clones in the sample, 90% to 95% are singletons; the top ten hold 0.9%. Here the sequenced sample was peripheral blood, taken on day 0 of AZD1222 vaccination. These receptors were collected from an adult in good health. Each CDR3 is given with its conserved first and last residue. The order of the fields is V gene, clone size, D gene, J gene, CDR3 protein, CDR3 DNA. A D gene is named only where the DNA matches it firmly. Clone sizes are given selectively: once, few, many, or a class where the clone is expanded.

v_call: TRBV9
clone_size: once
d_call: NA
j_call: TRBJ1-4
cdr3_aa: CASILARLMKKLFF
cdr3_nt: TGTGCCAGCATTCTGGCAAGACTAATGAAAAAACTGTTTTTT

v_call: TRBV3-1/TRBV3-2
clone_size: NA
d_call: NA
j_call: TRBJ1-6
cdr3_aa: CASSQSRSNSPLHF
cdr3_nt: TGTGCCAGCAGCCAATCGCGAAGTAATTCACCCCTCCACTTT

v_call: TRBV29-1
clone_size: NA
d_call: NA
j_call: TRBJ1-1
cdr3_aa: CSVAGALMNTEAFF
cdr3_nt: TGCAGCGTTGCAGGGGCCCTTATGAACACTGAAGCTTTCTTT

v_call: TRBV5-1
clone_size: NA
d_call: TRBD2
j_call: TRBJ2-3
cdr3_aa: CASRLAGTDTQYF
cdr3_nt: TGCGCCAGCAGACTAGCGGGCACAGATACGCAGTATTTT

v_call: TRBV12-3/TRBV12-4
clone_size: NA
d_call: NA
j_call: TRBJ1-4
cdr3_aa: CASTAGEKLFF
cdr3_nt: TGTGCCAGCACCGCGGGGGAAAAACTGTTTTTT

v_call: TRBV5-1
clone_size: NA
d_call: NA
j_call: TRBJ1-4
cdr3_aa: CASSDPDRTHEKLFF
cdr3_nt: TGCGCCAGCAGCGACCCAGACAGGACCCATGAAAAACTGTTTTTT

v_call: TRBV9
clone_size: NA
d_call: NA
j_call: TRBJ1-5
cdr3_aa: CASSVSGVNQPQHF
cdr3_nt: TGTGCCAGCAGCGTATCCGGCGTGAATCAGCCCCAGCATTTT

v_call: TRBV11-2
clone_size: NA
d_call: NA
j_call: TRBJ2-1
cdr3_aa: CASSRPPRQGRGAYNEQFF
cdr3_nt: TGTGCCAGCAGCCGTCCCCCTCGGCAGGGGAGGGGAGCCTACAATGAGCAGTTCTTC

v_call: TRBV27
clone_size: few
d_call: NA
j_call: TRBJ1-1
cdr3_aa: CASGRNTEAFF
cdr3_nt: TGTGCCAGCGGCCGGAACACTGAAGCTTTCTTT

v_call: TRBV3-1/TRBV3-2
clone_size: once
d_call: TRBD2
j_call: TRBJ2-3
cdr3_aa: CASSPSGLAAQYF
cdr3_nt: TGTGCCAGCAGCCCGTCTGGGCTAGCGGCGCAGTATTTT

v_call: TRBV3-1/TRBV3-2
clone_size: NA
d_call: NA
j_call: TRBJ1-6
cdr3_aa: CASSQDWGGGNSPLHF
cdr3_nt: TGTGCCAGCAGCCAAGATTGGGGAGGTGGTAATTCACCCCTCCACTTT

v_call: TRBV19
clone_size: NA
d_call: TRBD1
j_call: TRBJ2-2
cdr3_aa: CASRRTGTGFPTGELFF
cdr3_nt: TGTGCCAGTAGACGAACCGGGACAGGGTTCCCCACCGGGGAGCTGTTTTTT

v_call: TRBV4-1
clone_size: NA
d_call: NA
j_call: TRBJ1-3
cdr3_aa: CASSQVRSQARGNTIYF
cdr3_nt: TGCGCCAGCAGCCAAGTTCGGTCCCAGGCTCGAGGAAACACCATATATTTT

v_call: TRBV7-2
clone_size: NA
d_call: NA
j_call: TRBJ1-5
cdr3_aa: CASRQEGFSGQPQHF
cdr3_nt: TGTGCCAGCAGACAAGAAGGGTTCAGCGGGCAGCCCCAGCATTTT

v_call: TRBV6-1
clone_size: once
d_call: TRBD1
j_call: TRBJ2-2
cdr3_aa: CASSEGTGGPGELFF
cdr3_nt: TGTGCCAGCAGTGAGGGGACAGGGGGTCCGGGGGAGCTGTTTTTT

v_call: TRBV19
clone_size: NA
d_call: NA
j_call: TRBJ1-2
cdr3_aa: CASSIPSRGKGYTF
cdr3_nt: TGTGCCAGTAGTATTCCCAGTCGAGGGAAAGGCTACACCTTC

v_call: TRBV7-6
clone_size: NA
d_call: TRBD2
j_call: TRBJ2-3
cdr3_aa: CASSQWTSGGADTQYF
cdr3_nt: TGTGCCAGCAGCCAGTGGACTAGCGGGGGGGCAGATACGCAGTATTTT

v_call: TRBV28
clone_size: NA
d_call: NA
j_call: TRBJ2-3
cdr3_aa: CASREGGSTDTQYF
cdr3_nt: TGTGCCAGCCGAGAGGGGGGAAGCACAGATACGCAGTATTTT

v_call: TRBV28
clone_size: NA
d_call: TRBD1
j_call: TRBJ1-4
cdr3_aa: CAVRDRGPTNEKLFF
cdr3_nt: TGTGCCGTCCGGGACAGGGGGCCTACTAATGAAAAACTGTTTTTT

v_call: TRBV6-6
clone_size: NA
d_call: NA
j_call: TRBJ1-2
cdr3_aa: CASSLRSPGVNYGYTF
cdr3_nt: TGTGCCAGCAGTCTTCGTTCTCCAGGGGTTAACTATGGCTACACCTTC

v_call: TRBV2
clone_size: NA
d_call: NA
j_call: TRBJ1-3
cdr3_aa: CASSRVGGSGNTIYF
cdr3_nt: TGTGCCAGCAGCAGAGTCGGCGGCTCTGGAAACACCATATATTTT

v_call: TRBV6-5
clone_size: NA
d_call: TRBD1
j_call: TRBJ1-5
cdr3_aa: CASSYPGQGERHQHF
cdr3_nt: TGTGCCAGCAGTTACCCAGGACAGGGGGAACGTCACCAGCATTTT

v_call: TRBV27
clone_size: few
d_call: TRBD1
j_call: TRBJ1-1
cdr3_aa: CGTGDSHSWAEAFF
cdr3_nt: TGCGGGACAGGGGATAGCCACAGCTGGGCTGAAGCTTTCTTT

v_call: TRBV4-2
clone_size: NA
d_call: TRBD2
j_call: TRBJ2-5
cdr3_aa: CASSQRRSLAGVRETQYF
cdr3_nt: TGTGCCAGCAGCCAACGCCGTAGTCTAGCGGGGGTCAGGGAGACCCAGTACTTC

v_call: TRBV27
clone_size: NA
d_call: TRBD1
j_call: TRBJ1-5
cdr3_aa: CASSPSRTTGGRQPQHF
cdr3_nt: TGTGCCAGCAGTCCCAGCCGTACGACAGGGGGCAGGCAGCCCCAGCATTTT

v_call: TRBV28
clone_size: NA
d_call: TRBD1
j_call: TRBJ2-7
cdr3_aa: CASSLGTVYEQYF
cdr3_nt: TGTGCCAGCAGTTTAGGGACAGTCTACGAGCAGTACTTC

v_call: TRBV6-5
clone_size: NA
d_call: NA
j_call: TRBJ1-5
cdr3_aa: CASNPDGYSNQPQHF
cdr3_nt: TGTGCCAGCAACCCGGACGGCTATAGCAATCAGCCCCAGCATTTT

v_call: TRBV19
clone_size: NA
d_call: TRBD2
j_call: TRBJ2-1
cdr3_aa: CASSISAGGSYNEQFF
cdr3_nt: TGTGCCAGTAGTATTAGTGCGGGGGGCTCCTACAATGAGCAGTTCTTC

v_call: TRBV6-4
clone_size: NA
d_call: TRBD1
j_call: TRBJ1-4
cdr3_aa: CASSDRQGRYYGEKLFF
cdr3_nt: TGTGCCAGCAGTGACCGACAGGGGAGGTATTACGGTGAAAAACTGTTTTTT

v_call: TRBV4-1
clone_size: NA
d_call: NA
j_call: TRBJ2-7
cdr3_aa: CASSQLRGGAFYEQYF
cdr3_nt: TGCGCCAGCAGCCAACTGCGTGGGGGGGCCTTCTACGAGCAGTACTTC

v_call: TRBV11-2
clone_size: once
d_call: NA
j_call: TRBJ1-6
cdr3_aa: CASSLAGYNSPLHF
cdr3_nt: TGTGCCAGCAGCTTAGCGGGGTATAATTCACCCCTCCACTTT

v_call: TRBV7-2
clone_size: NA
d_call: TRBD2
j_call: TRBJ2-7
cdr3_aa: CASRASGGAQYEQYF
cdr3_nt: TGTGCCAGCAGAGCGAGCGGGGGGGCGCAATACGAGCAGTACTTC

v_call: TRBV11-3
clone_size: NA
d_call: NA
j_call: TRBJ1-1
cdr3_aa: CASSLGTRMAEAFF
cdr3_nt: TGTGCCAGCAGCTTAGGTACAAGAATGGCTGAAGCTTTCTTT

v_call: TRBV6-6
clone_size: NA
d_call: NA
j_call: TRBJ1-5
cdr3_aa: CASSYGGQPQHF
cdr3_nt: TGTGCCAGCAGTTACGGAGGACAGCCCCAGCATTTT

v_call: TRBV9
clone_size: NA
d_call: NA
j_call: TRBJ1-2
cdr3_aa: CASSEVRSNYGYTF
cdr3_nt: TGTGCCAGCAGCGAGGTTCGGTCGAACTATGGCTACACCTTC

v_call: TRBV7-8
clone_size: NA
d_call: NA
j_call: TRBJ1-5
cdr3_aa: CASSLAISNQPQHF
cdr3_nt: TGTGCCAGCAGCTTAGCGATTAGCAATCAGCCCCAGCATTTT

v_call: TRBV5-1
clone_size: NA
d_call: TRBD1
j_call: TRBJ1-2
cdr3_aa: CASSSQPGTGGGYTF
cdr3_nt: TGCGCCAGCAGCTCCCAACCCGGGACAGGGGGAGGCTACACCTTC

v_call: TRBV7-9
clone_size: NA
d_call: TRBD1
j_call: TRBJ1-5
cdr3_aa: CASSLVGGTYSNQPQHF
cdr3_nt: TGTGCCAGCAGCTTAGTAGGGGGCACTTATAGCAATCAGCCCCAGCATTTT

v_call: TRBV4-1
clone_size: few
d_call: NA
j_call: TRBJ2-7
cdr3_aa: CASSQQGEGFNYEQYF
cdr3_nt: TGCGCCAGCAGCCAGCAGGGGGAGGGGTTTAACTACGAGCAGTACTTC

v_call: TRBV5-5
clone_size: NA
d_call: TRBD1
j_call: TRBJ1-2
cdr3_aa: CASSPYPSGQGVSYGYTF
cdr3_nt: TGTGCCAGCAGCCCATACCCCTCCGGACAGGGCGTTAGCTATGGCTACACCTTC

v_call: TRBV5-1
clone_size: once
d_call: TRBD2
j_call: TRBJ2-3
cdr3_aa: CASGPSPLTSGGTDTQYF
cdr3_nt: TGCGCCAGCGGCCCCTCACCCCTTACTAGCGGGGGAACAGATACGCAGTATTTT

v_call: TRBV6-1
clone_size: NA
d_call: NA
j_call: TRBJ2-3
cdr3_aa: CASSEFHFLETSTDTQYF
cdr3_nt: TGTGCCAGCAGTGAATTTCACTTTCTGGAGACTAGCACAGATACGCAGTATTTT

v_call: TRBV6-1
clone_size: NA
d_call: NA
j_call: TRBJ1-1
cdr3_aa: CASSERPLFLRNTEAFF
cdr3_nt: TGTGCCAGCAGTGAAAGACCTCTCTTTCTCAGGAACACTGAAGCTTTCTTT

v_call: TRBV2
clone_size: NA
d_call: TRBD2
j_call: TRBJ2-5
cdr3_aa: CASSDSGGAGETQYF
cdr3_nt: TGTGCCAGCAGTGATAGCGGGGGGGCCGGAGAGACCCAGTACTTC